A selection of T cell receptor beta chains follows, all from one sample in a study of cytomegalovirus exposure and HLA in healthy donors. The data were produced by immunoSEQ multiplex PCR, yet TCRdb's version contains in-frame clones alone and is incomplete. Of around 70,000 clones listed, over 50% are singletons. Sequenced input: PBMCs. These TCRs come from a man aged 30 to 45 in good health and CMV-seronegative. Both conserved end residues are part of each CDR3. Each record gives: CDR3 length, D gene, J gene, clone size, V gene, CDR3 protein, CDR3 DNA. The D gene is left open where the match is weak. Only some rows state a clone size, as once, few, many or a class for expanded clones.

CDR3 length: 14; D gene: TRBD1; J gene: TRBJ1-5; clone size: -; V gene: TRBV6-1; CDR3 protein: CASSERQGNQPQHF; CDR3 DNA: TGTGCCAGCAGTGAGAGACAGGGGAATCAGCCCCAGCATTTT
CDR3 length: 15; D gene: -; J gene: TRBJ2-5; clone size: -; V gene: TRBV11-2; CDR3 protein: CASSLRGTPQETQYF; CDR3 DNA: TGTGCCAGCAGCCTGCGGGGCACACCCCAGGAGACCCAGTACTTC
CDR3 length: 13; D gene: -; J gene: TRBJ2-3; clone size: -; V gene: TRBV5-1; CDR3 protein: CASSFGGTDTQYF; CDR3 DNA: TGCGCCAGCAGCTTCGGCGGTACAGATACGCAGTATTTT
CDR3 length: 15; D gene: -; J gene: TRBJ1-4; clone size: -; V gene: TRBV7-8; CDR3 protein: CASSWSGTTNEKLFF; CDR3 DNA: TGTGCCAGCAGTTGGAGCGGGACAACTAATGAAAAACTGTTTTTT
CDR3 length: 16; D gene: TRBD1; J gene: TRBJ1-4; clone size: -; V gene: TRBV29-1; CDR3 protein: CSVMDRGLATNEKLFF; CDR3 DNA: TGCAGCGTTATGGACAGGGGGCTAGCGACTAATGAAAAACTGTTTTTT
CDR3 length: 20; D gene: TRBD1; J gene: TRBJ1-6; clone size: -; V gene: TRBV27; CDR3 protein: CASSLLGTGGLVSRNSPLHF; CDR3 DNA: TGTGCCAGCAGTTTATTAGGGACAGGGGGCCTAGTCTCTCGTAATTCACCCCTCCACTTT
CDR3 length: 13; D gene: -; J gene: TRBJ1-2; clone size: few; V gene: TRBV7-9; CDR3 protein: CASSLVELGGYTF; CDR3 DNA: TGTGCCAGCAGCTTAGTAGAGCTCGGGGGCTACACCTTC
CDR3 length: 16; D gene: -; J gene: TRBJ1-6; clone size: -; V gene: TRBV6-5; CDR3 protein: CASSYSRGLNNSPLHF; CDR3 DNA: TGTGCCAGCAGTTACTCTAGGGGATTGAATAATTCACCCCTCCACTTT
CDR3 length: 16; D gene: TRBD2; J gene: TRBJ2-3; clone size: few; V gene: TRBV2; CDR3 protein: CASSEETSAAGYTQYF; CDR3 DNA: TGTGCCAGCAGTGAAGAGACTAGCGCCGCGGGGTATACGCAGTATTTT
CDR3 length: 16; D gene: -; J gene: TRBJ2-2; clone size: -; V gene: TRBV5-1; CDR3 protein: CASSLEAGPETGELFF; CDR3 DNA: TGCGCCAGCAGCTTGGAAGCAGGCCCGGAAACCGGGGAGCTGTTTTTT
CDR3 length: 16; D gene: -; J gene: TRBJ2-3; clone size: -; V gene: TRBV7-8; CDR3 protein: CASSLVHGGGTDTQYF; CDR3 DNA: TGTGCCAGCAGCTTAGTTCATGGCGGGGGCACAGATACGCAGTATTTT
CDR3 length: 13; D gene: -; J gene: TRBJ1-1; clone size: -; V gene: TRBV27; CDR3 protein: CASSSSVNTEAFF; CDR3 DNA: TGTGCCAGCAGTTCGTCCGTGAACACTGAAGCTTTCTTT
CDR3 length: 12; D gene: -; J gene: TRBJ2-1; clone size: -; V gene: TRBV25-1; CDR3 protein: CASGGGGDEQFF; CDR3 DNA: TGTGCCAGCGGGGGGGGCGGGGATGAGCAGTTCTTC
CDR3 length: 15; D gene: -; J gene: TRBJ2-5; clone size: few; V gene: TRBV15; CDR3 protein: CATSRDQGSQETQYF; CDR3 DNA: TGTGCCACCAGCAGAGATCAGGGGTCCCAAGAGACCCAGTACTTC
CDR3 length: 15; D gene: TRBD2; J gene: TRBJ2-3; clone size: -; V gene: TRBV7-2; CDR3 protein: CASILAGGPVDTQYF; CDR3 DNA: TGTGCCAGCATACTAGCGGGGGGGCCCGTGGATACGCAGTATTTT
CDR3 length: 15; D gene: -; J gene: TRBJ1-5; clone size: -; V gene: TRBV6-1; CDR3 protein: CASSEQTGSIQPQHF; CDR3 DNA: TGTGCCAGCAGTGAACAGACAGGCTCGATTCAGCCCCAGCATTTT
CDR3 length: 14; D gene: -; J gene: TRBJ2-7; clone size: once; V gene: TRBV6-5; CDR3 protein: CASSYRAREKEQYF; CDR3 DNA: TGTGCCAGCAGTTACCGAGCCAGGGAAAAGGAGCAGTACTTC
CDR3 length: 14; D gene: -; J gene: TRBJ1-5; clone size: -; V gene: TRBV9; CDR3 protein: CASSVGGGNQPQHF; CDR3 DNA: TGTGCCAGCAGCGTAGGCGGCGGCAATCAGCCCCAGCATTTT